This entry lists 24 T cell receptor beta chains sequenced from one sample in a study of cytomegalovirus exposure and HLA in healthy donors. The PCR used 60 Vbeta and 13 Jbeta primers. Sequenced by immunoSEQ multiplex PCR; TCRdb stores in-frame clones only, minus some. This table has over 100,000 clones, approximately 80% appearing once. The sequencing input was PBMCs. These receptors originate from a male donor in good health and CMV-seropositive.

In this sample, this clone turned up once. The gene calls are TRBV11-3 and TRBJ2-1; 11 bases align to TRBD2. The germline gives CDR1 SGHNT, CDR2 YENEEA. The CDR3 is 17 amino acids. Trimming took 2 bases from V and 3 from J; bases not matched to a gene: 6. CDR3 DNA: TGTGCCAGCAGCTTATCCACGGGACTAGCGGACTACAATGAGCAGTTCTTC. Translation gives CASSLSTGLADYNEQFF. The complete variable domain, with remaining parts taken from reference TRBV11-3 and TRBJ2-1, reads EAGVVQSPRYKIIEKKQPVAFWCNPISGHNTLYWYLQNLGQGPELLIRYENEEAVDDSQLPKDRFSAERLKGVDSTLKIQPAELGDSAVYLCASSLSTGLADYNEQFFGPGTRLTVL.

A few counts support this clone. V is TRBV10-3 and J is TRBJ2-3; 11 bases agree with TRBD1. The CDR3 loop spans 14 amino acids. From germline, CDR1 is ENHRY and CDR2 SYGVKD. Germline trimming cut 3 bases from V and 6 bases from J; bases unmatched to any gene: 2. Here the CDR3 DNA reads TGTGCCATCAGTGAAGGACAGGGGGCCGATACGCAGTATTTT. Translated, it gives CAISEGQGADTQYF.

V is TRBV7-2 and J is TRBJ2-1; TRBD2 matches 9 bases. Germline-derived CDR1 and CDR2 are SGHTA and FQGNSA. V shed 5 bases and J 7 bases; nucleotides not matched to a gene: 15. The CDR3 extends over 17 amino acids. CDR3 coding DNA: TGTGCCAGCAGCCTCCAATCCGGGACTAGCCTTAAAAATGAGCAGTTCTTC. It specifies CASSLQSGTSLKNEQFF.

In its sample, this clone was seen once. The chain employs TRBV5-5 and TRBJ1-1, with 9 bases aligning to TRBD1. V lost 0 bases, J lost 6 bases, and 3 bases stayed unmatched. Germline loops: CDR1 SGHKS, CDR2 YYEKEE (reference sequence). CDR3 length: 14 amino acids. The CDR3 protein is CASSLDRGLAEAFF. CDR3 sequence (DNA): TGTGCCAGCAGCTTGGACAGGGGGCTGGCTGAAGCTTTCTTT. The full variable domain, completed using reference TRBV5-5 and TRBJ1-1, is DAGVTQSPTHLIKTRGQQVTLRCSPISGHKSVSWYQQVLGQGPQFIFQYYEKEERGRGNFPDRFSARQFPNYSSELNVNALLLGDSALYLCASSLDRGLAEAFFGQGTRLTVV.

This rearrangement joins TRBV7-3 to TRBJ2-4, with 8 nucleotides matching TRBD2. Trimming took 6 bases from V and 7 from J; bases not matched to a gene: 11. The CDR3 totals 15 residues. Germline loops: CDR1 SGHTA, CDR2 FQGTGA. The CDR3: CASSHSGGRANIQYF. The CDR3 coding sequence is TGTGCCAGCAGTCATTCGGGGGGGAGGGCGAACATTCAGTACTTC.

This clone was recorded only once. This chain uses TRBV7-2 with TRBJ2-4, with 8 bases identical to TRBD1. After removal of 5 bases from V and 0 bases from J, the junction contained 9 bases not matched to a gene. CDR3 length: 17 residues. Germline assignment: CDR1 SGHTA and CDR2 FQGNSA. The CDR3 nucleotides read TGTGCCAGCAGCACCCGGACAGGGTCCATAGCCAAAAACATTCAGTACTTC. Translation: CASSTRTGSIAKNIQYF. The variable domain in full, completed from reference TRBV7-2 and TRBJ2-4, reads GAGVSQSPSNKVTEKGKDVELRCDPISGHTALYWYRQSLGQGLEFLIYFQGNSAPDKSGLPSDRFSAERTGGSVSTLTIQRTQQEDSAVYLCASSTRTGSIAKNIQYFGAGTRLSVL.

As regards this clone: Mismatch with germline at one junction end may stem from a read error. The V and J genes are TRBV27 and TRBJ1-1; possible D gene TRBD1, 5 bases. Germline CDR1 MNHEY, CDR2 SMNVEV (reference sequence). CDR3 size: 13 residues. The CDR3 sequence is CASSISRDTEAFF. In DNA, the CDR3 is TGTGCCAGCAGTATATCCAGGGACACTGAAGCTTTCTTT.

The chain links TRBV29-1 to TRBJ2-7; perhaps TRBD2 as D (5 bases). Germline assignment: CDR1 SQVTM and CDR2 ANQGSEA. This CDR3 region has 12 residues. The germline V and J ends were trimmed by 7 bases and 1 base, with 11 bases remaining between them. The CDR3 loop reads CSAIGGSYEQYF. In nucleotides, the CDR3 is TGCAGCGCTATAGGCGGGTCCTACGAGCAGTACTTC.

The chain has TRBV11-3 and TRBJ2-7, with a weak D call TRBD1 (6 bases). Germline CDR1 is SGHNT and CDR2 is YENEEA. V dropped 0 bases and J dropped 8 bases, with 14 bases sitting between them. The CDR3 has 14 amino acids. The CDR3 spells CASSLDLGDTKQYF. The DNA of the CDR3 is TGTGCCAGCAGCTTAGATTTGGGGGACACGAAGCAGTACTTC.

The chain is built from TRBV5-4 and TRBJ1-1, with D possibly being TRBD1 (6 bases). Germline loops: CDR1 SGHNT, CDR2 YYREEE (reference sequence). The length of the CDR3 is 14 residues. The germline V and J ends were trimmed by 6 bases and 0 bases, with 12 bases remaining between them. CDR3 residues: CASTSGQLNTEAFF. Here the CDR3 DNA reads TGTGCCAGCACCTCCGGACAGTTGAACACTGAAGCTTTCTTT.

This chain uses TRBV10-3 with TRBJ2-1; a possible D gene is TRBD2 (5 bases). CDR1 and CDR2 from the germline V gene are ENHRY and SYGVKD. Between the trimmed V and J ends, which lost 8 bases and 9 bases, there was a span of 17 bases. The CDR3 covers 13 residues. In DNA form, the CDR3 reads TGTGCCATCGCCGAGGACTCCCTGCGTGAGCAGTTCTTC. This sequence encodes CAIAEDSLREQFF.

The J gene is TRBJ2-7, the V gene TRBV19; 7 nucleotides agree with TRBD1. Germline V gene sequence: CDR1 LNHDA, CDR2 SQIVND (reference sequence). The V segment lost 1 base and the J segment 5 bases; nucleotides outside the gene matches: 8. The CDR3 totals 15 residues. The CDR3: CASSIGIDRADEQYF. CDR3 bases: TGTGCCAGTAGTATAGGGATCGACAGGGCTGACGAGCAGTACTTC.

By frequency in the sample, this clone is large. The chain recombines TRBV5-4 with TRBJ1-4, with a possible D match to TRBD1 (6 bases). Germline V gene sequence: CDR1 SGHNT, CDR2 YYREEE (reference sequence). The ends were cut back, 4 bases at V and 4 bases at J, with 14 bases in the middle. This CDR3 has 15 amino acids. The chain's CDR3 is CASSENRAVNEKLFF. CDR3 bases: TGTGCCAGCAGCGAAAACAGGGCTGTTAATGAAAAACTGTTTTTT.

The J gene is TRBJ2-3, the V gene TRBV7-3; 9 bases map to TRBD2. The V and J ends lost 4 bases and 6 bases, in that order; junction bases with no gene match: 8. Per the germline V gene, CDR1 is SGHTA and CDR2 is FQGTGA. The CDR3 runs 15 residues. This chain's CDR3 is CASSSSGNPQDTQYF. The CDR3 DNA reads TGTGCCAGCAGCTCTAGCGGGAATCCGCAGGATACGCAGTATTTT. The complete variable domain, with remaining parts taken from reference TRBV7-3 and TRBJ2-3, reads GAGVSQTPSNKVTEKGKYVELRCDPISGHTALYWYRQSLGQGPEFLIYFQGTGAADDSGLPNDRFFAVRPEGSVSTLKIQRTERGDSAVYLCASSSSGNPQDTQYFGPGTRLTVL.

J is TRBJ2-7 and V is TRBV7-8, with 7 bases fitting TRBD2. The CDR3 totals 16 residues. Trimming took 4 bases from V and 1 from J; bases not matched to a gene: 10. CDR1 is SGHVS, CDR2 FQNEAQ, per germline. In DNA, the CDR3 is TGTGCCAGCAGCTCAGGAGGACGGGAGGCGTCCTACGAGCAGTACTTC. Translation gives CASSSGGREASYEQYF.

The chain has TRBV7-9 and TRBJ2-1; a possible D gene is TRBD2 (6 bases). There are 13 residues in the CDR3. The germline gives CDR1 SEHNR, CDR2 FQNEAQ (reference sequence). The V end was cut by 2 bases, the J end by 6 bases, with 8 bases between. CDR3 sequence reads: CASSLMGGNEQFF. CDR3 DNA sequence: TGTGCCAGCAGCTTAATGGGGGGCAATGAGCAGTTCTTC.

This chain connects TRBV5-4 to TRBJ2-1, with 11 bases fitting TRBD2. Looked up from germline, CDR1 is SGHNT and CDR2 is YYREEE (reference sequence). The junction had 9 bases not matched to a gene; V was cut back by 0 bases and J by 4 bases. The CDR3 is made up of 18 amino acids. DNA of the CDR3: TGTGCCAGCAGCTTGGAGGGGTCTAGCGGGAGGCCATACAATGAGCAGTTCTTC. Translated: CASSLEGSSGRPYNEQFF.

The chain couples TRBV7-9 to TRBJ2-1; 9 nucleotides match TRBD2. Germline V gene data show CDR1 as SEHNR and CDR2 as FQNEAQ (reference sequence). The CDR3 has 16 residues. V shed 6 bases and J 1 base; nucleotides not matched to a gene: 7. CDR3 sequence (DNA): TGTGCCAGCAGTTCAAATAGCGGGAGATCCTACAATGAGCAGTTCTTC. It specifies CASSSNSGRSYNEQFF.

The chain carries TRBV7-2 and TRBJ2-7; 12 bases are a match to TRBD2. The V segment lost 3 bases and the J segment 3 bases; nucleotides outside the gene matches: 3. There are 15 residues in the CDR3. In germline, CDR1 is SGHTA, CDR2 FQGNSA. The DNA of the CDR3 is TGTGCCAGCAGCTTTCCGGGACTAGCGGGCTACGAGCAGTACTTC. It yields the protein CASSFPGLAGYEQYF.

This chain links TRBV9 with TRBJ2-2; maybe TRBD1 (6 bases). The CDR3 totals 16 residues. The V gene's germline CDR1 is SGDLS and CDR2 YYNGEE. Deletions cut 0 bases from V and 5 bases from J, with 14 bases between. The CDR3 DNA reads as TGTGCCAGCAGCGTAGCAGGGGCGGTGAGGACCGGGGAGCTGTTTTTT. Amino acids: CASSVAGAVRTGELFF. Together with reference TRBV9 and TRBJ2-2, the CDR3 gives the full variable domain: DSGVTQTPKHLITATGQRVTLRCSPRSGDLSVYWYQQSLDQGLQFLIQYYNGEERAKGNILERFSAQQFPDLHSELNLSSLELGDSALYFCASSVAGAVRTGELFFGEGSRLTVL.

CDR3 region: CASGLSPDRGSDTQYF. The DNA of the CDR3 is TGTGCTAGTGGTTTATCCCCGGACAGGGGGTCAGATACGCAGTATTTT. V usage is TRBV12-5 and J usage is TRBJ2-3; 10 bases line up with TRBD1. This CDR3 has 16 amino acids. Germline lookup yields CDR1 LGHNT and CDR2 FRNRAP. Trimming removed 3 bases from V and 4 bases from J; junction bases left unmatched: 7. The whole variable domain, remainder taken from reference TRBV12-5 and TRBJ2-3, is DARVTQTPRHKVTEMGQEVTMRCQPILGHNTVFWYRQTMMQGLELLAYFRNRAPLDDSGMPKDRFSAEMPDATLATLKIQPSEPRDSAVYFCASGLSPDRGSDTQYFGPGTRLTVL.

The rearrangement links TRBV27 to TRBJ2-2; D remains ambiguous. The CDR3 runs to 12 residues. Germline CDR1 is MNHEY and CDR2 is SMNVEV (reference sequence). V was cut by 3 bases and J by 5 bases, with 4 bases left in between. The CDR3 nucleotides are TGTGCCAGCAGTTTTCCGACCGGGGAGCTGTTTTTT. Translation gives CASSFPTGELFF.

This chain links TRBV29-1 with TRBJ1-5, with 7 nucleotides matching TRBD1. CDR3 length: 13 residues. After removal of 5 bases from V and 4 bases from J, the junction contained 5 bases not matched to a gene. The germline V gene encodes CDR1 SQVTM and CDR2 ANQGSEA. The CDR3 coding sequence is TGCAGCGTTTCTCAGGGGGTTAATCAGCCCCAGCATTTT. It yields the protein CSVSQGVNQPQHF.

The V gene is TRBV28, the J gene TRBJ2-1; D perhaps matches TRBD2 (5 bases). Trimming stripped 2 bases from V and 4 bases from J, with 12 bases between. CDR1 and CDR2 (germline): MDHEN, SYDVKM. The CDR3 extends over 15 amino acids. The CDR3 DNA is TGTGCCAGCAGTTTAGTGTCTAGCCGATACAATGAGCAGTTCTTC. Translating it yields CASSLVSSRYNEQFF. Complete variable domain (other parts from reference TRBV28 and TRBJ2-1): DVKVTQSSRYLVKRTGEKVFLECVQDMDHENMFWYRQDPGLGLRLIYFSYDVKMKEKGDIPEGYSVSREKKERFSLILESASTNQTSMYLCASSLVSSRYNEQFFGPGTRLTVL.